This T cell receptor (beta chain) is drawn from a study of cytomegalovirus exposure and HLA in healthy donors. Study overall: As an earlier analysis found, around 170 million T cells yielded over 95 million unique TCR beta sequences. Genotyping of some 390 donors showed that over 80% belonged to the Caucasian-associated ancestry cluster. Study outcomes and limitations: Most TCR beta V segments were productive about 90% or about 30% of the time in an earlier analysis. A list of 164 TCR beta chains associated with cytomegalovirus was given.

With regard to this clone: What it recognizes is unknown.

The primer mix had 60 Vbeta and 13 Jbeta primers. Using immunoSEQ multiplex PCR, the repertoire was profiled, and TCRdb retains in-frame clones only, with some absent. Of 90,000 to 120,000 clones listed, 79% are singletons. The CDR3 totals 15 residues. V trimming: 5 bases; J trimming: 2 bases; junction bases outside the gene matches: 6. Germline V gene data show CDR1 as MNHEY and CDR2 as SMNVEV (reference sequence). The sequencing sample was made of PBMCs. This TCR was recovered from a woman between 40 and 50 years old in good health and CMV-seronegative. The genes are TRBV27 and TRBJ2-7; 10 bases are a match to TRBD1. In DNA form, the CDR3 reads TGTGCCAGCAGTATGGGACAGGGGATGGCCTACGAGCAGTACTTC. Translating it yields CASSMGQGMAYEQYF.